This TCR beta chain is drawn from a study of blood T cell repertoires in COVID-19. For the study at large: The origin of the acute and convalescent COVID-19 samples was the United States, Italy and Spain.

Enrolment of Seattle patients took place during active infection, and they were followed longitudinally. Deletions cut 2 bases from V and 3 bases from J, with 12 bases between. The germline V gene encodes CDR1 SGHRS and CDR2 YFSETQ. The CDR3 is 14 residues long. Produced via immunoSEQ multiplex PCR; TCRdb's table is partial and in-frame only. The repertoire holds tens of thousands of clones, with 77% as singletons. This sequence originates from a man aged 70 or older with COVID-19, enrolled during active disease. The sequencing input was peripheral blood. The J gene is TRBJ2-7, the V gene TRBV5-1, with D perhaps matching TRBD1 (6 bases). The CDR3 loop is CASSLILDSYEQYF. As DNA, the CDR3 is TGCGCCAGCAGCTTAATTTTGGACAGCTACGAGCAGTACTTC.